Included here is one TCR beta chain sequence, with context. This clonotype was seen a handful of times. The antigen it binds to is not known. No qualities accompany the bases; no much larger clone lies one base away. The sample is drawn from a study of vaccination and CD4 T cells after COVID-19 (dated by TCRdb to the early 2020s). With respect to the entire study: Every convalescent patient had a positive nasal swab PCR test for SARS-CoV-2, with mild disease in under ten patients and severe disease in one. The time from the second vaccine dose to post-vaccine blood sampling had a median of 72 days and ranged from about 14 to 250 days. As controls, cultures received a CEFX viral epitope pool (the positive control), an HIV-1 Nef peptide pool (the negative control), or no peptide at all. Post-COVID blood samples from convalescent patients were collected a median of approximately 100 days after diagnosis, with a range of 35 to 161 days. In fewer than 12 COVID-19 convalescent patients and a few infection-naive healthy vaccine recipients, researchers compared the spike-specific CD4+ TCR repertoire from before mRNA vaccination with the repertoire from after. Culture stimuli were overlapping spike peptide pools from SARS-CoV-2 and from the common cold coronaviruses HCoV-NL63, HCoV-OC43 and HCoV-229E. Participants got two doses of the Pfizer-BioNTech BNT162b2 vaccine (n=8) or two doses of the Moderna mRNA-1273 vaccine (n=2). Six males and four females were included in the convalescent cohort, with two Hispanic individuals, seven Caucasians, two Asians and one multiracial person represented. A few convalescent patients were sampled both early after vaccination (day 14) and late after vaccination (days 161 to 241).

From cysteine to phenylalanine, the CDR3 is 13 amino acids long. Of all the DNA, just the CDR3 is kept, 39 bases in frame from base 1. At the junction V is shortened by 1 base and J by 7 bases; bases outside the gene matches: 1. Via the germline V gene (reference sequence), CDR1 is SEHNR and CDR2 FQNEAQ. What the research found in general, with its limitations: The median number of SARS-CoV-2-reactive clonotypes rose from 20 to 25 after infection to 30 to 45 after vaccination, but the change was not significant. Among convalescent patients, a median roughly 84% of the SARS-CoV-2-reactive clones seen after vaccination appeared only after vaccination, which suggests priming specific to the vaccine. Only a relatively small number of convalescent patients were included in the study, and early timepoints following natural infection were not analyzed. Nearly all vaccine-specific clones in convalescent patients (304 of 307) were mono-reactive for SARS-CoV-2 spike rather than cross-reactive with common cold coronaviruses.

The library was built by means of PCR. At the Johns Hopkins FTIC core, DNA from the cultured CD4+ T cells underwent TCR sequencing with the Oncomine TCR Beta short-read assay. Genomic DNA was extracted from the cultured CD4+ T cells with the QIAamp micro DNA kit. Oncomine TCR Beta libraries from cultured CD4+ T cells were pooled with unique dual indexes and sequenced on an Illumina iSeq 100. Concerning the study's data processing: Non-productive sequences were removed, and CDR3s not starting with C, not ending with F or W, or shorter than 7 amino acids were discarded. Antigen-specific clonotypes were identified with the MANAFEST web application by comparing peptide-stimulated wells with reference and other culture wells. For a clone to be called positive, the clone needed an FDR below 0.05, an odds ratio above 5, and a productive frequency above 0.1% in at least two of three replicate wells. A clonotype was classed as cross-reactive if the clonotype showed significant expansion both in SARS-CoV-2 spike wells and in at least one common cold coronavirus spike condition. CDR3 homology was assessed with Levenshtein distances (stringdist) and unrooted phylogenetic trees (ape) in R version 3.6.1. TCRdb cleaned the public reads at Q25 with fastp, built clones with MiXCR and kept in-frame beta chains. Every distinct CDR3 protein forms one entry, paired with its most common genes and DNA. In this record, the V and J calls reflect TCRdb's handling and not the investigators' own analysis. The sample table holds 20,000 to 25,000 distinct CDR3 sequences, of which around two fifths were seen once. Roughly 9.6% of the sample lies in the top ten.

The time point label, read with the paper, signifies: late sampling 161 to 241 days after vaccination in three convalescent patients. The sample's treatment or condition label, decoded: approximately 10-day PBMC culture with coronavirus spike peptide pools or control peptides (ViraFEST assay). The study used the ViraFEST assay, which expanded antigen-specific T cells with peptide pools and then identified expanded clonotypes by TCR sequencing. Positive SARS-CoV-2 PCR tests in the convalescent patients dated from March to December 2020, before Alpha, Beta and Delta variants emerged in the United States. Two million PBMCs per well were cultured in IMDM with approximately 5.2% human AB serum and roughly 10 IU/ml IL-2, plus 10 ug/ml peptide pools. On days 3 and 7, half of the culture medium was replaced with fresh IL-2-containing medium. CD4+ T cells were isolated after 10 days of culture through negative selection using the EasySep CD4+ T cell isolation kit. Ficoll-Paque Plus gradient centrifugation was used to isolate PBMCs from whole blood, and the isolated PBMCs were then either used fresh or cryopreserved at -140C. In general, triplicate wells were set up for every culture condition.

This TCR derives from a human donor who had recovered from COVID-19. Material: CD4+ T cells from blood, cultured in vitro, obtained about 7 months after SARS-CoV-2 vaccination. The chain links TRBV7-9 with TRBJ1-5; the junction holds 7 bases that match TRBD1. CDR3 protein: CASSLGDSQPQHF. The DNA reads TGTGCCAGCAGCTTAGGGGACAGCCAGCCCCAGCATTTT.